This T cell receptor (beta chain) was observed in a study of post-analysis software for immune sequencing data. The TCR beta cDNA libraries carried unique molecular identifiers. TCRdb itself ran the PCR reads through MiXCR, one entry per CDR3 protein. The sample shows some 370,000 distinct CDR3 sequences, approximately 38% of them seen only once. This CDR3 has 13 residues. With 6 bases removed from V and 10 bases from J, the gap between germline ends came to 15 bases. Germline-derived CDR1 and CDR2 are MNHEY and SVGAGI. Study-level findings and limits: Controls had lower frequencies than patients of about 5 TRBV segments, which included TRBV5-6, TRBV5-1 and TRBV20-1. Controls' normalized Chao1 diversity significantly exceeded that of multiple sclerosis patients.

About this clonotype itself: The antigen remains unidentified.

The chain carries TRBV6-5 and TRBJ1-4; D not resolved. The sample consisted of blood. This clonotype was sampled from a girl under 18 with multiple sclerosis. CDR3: CASSLLGTGKLFF. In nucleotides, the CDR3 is TGTGCCAGCAGCCTACTAGGAACGGGAAAACTGTTTTTT.